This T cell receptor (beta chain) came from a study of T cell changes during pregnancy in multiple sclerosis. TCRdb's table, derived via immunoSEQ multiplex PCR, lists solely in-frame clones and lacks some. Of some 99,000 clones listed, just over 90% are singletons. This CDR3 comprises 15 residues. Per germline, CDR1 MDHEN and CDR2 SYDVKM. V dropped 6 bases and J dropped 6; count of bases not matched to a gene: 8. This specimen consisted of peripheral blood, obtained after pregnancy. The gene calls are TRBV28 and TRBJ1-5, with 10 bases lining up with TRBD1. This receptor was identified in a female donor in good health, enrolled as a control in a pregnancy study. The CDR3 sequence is CASRSGQGVSQPQHF. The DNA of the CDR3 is TGTGCCAGCAGGTCAGGACAGGGGGTTTCTCAGCCCCAGCATTTT. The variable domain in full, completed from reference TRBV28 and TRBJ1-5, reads DVKVTQSSRYLVKRTGEKVFLECVQDMDHENMFWYRQDPGLGLRLIYFSYDVKMKEKGDIPEGYSVSREKKERFSLILESASTNQTSMYLCASRSGQGVSQPQHFGDGTRLSIL.